The sample holds a few counts of the clone carrying this TCR beta chain. Its antigen is as yet unknown. This specimen belongs to a study of T-cell reconstitution after alpha-beta-depleted transplantation in children. In germline, CDR1 is SGHRS, CDR2 YFSETQ. The CDR3 is 16 amino acids. V gave up 0 bases and J gave up 8 bases; unmatched junction bases: 7. The TCRbeta library incorporated unique molecular identifiers. TCRdb re-analysed the PCR reads in MiXCR, keeping a single row per CDR3 protein. Of some 260,000 distinct CDR3 sequences listed, 20% to 30% were seen once; the top ten hold more than 4.5%. Notes on the study in general: About two months after transplant, alpha-beta T cells reportedly came from several hundred expanded graft clones. Certain patients had high TCRbeta diversity at day 60, and it came from recipient T cells and thymic progenitors that survived. Among T cells one year after transplant, newly produced cells accounted for most counts and diversity.

The TCR sequence derives from a female patient under 10 years old who had a stem cell transplant for congenital amegakaryocytic thrombocytopenia, so the T cells may come from the graft donor. This chain joins TRBV5-1 and TRBJ2-1; 11 nucleotides match TRBD2. The starting material was PBMCs, mostly from graft donor cells, obtained 360 days after TCRalphabeta/CD19-depleted stem cell transplant. The CDR3 loop is CASSLGFLAGGDEQFF. DNA for the CDR3: TGCGCCAGCAGCTTGGGGTTTCTAGCGGGAGGCGATGAGCAGTTCTTC.